The rows below give T cell receptor beta chains drawn from one sample of a study of shared clonotypes between healthy human individuals. Using immunoSEQ multiplex PCR, the repertoire was profiled, and TCRdb retains in-frame clones only, with some absent. Of roughly 2,500,000 clones listed, 93% are singletons. Specimen: naive CD4+ T cells from PBMCs. These receptors came from a man in his late teens or twenties in good health. Some clones in this sample may be carry-over from other donors' samples. CDR3s include the opening cysteine and the closing phenylalanine or tryptophan. D genes are given only for firm matches. Size tells how often a clone was seen (once, few, many) or the class of an expanded clone, and some rows leave it out.

clone_size: -
d_call: TRBD1
v_call: TRBV27
j_call: TRBJ1-2
cdr3_nt: TGTGCCAGCAGCAGACAGACAGGGGGAAACTATGGCTACACCTTC
cdr3_aa: CASSRQTGGNYGYTF

clone_size: -
d_call: TRBD1
v_call: TRBV18
j_call: TRBJ1-1
cdr3_nt: TGTGCCAGCTCACCACGACAGGGCACTGAAGCTTTCTTT
cdr3_aa: CASSPRQGTEAFF

clone_size: -
d_call: -
v_call: TRBV11-2
j_call: TRBJ2-7
cdr3_nt: TGTGCCAGCAGCTTAGGGGAGGCGGCCGAGCAGTACTTC
cdr3_aa: CASSLGEAAEQYF

clone_size: once
d_call: -
v_call: TRBV25-1
j_call: TRBJ2-3
cdr3_nt: TGTGCCAGCACGTTACTGGATACGCAGTATTTT
cdr3_aa: CASTLLDTQYF

clone_size: -
d_call: -
v_call: TRBV29-1
j_call: TRBJ2-3
cdr3_nt: TGCAGCGTCCAAGGGGGGTCAGGGGTCGATACGCAGTATTTT
cdr3_aa: CSVQGGSGVDTQYF

clone_size: -
d_call: -
v_call: TRBV28
j_call: TRBJ1-3
cdr3_nt: TGTGCCAGCAGCCGGGCGGGGATCTCTGGAAACACCATATATTTT
cdr3_aa: CASSRAGISGNTIYF

clone_size: -
d_call: -
v_call: TRBV9
j_call: TRBJ2-7
cdr3_nt: TGTGCCAGCAGCCTCCGGGATGGGGGCTACGAGCAGTACTTC
cdr3_aa: CASSLRDGGYEQYF

clone_size: -
d_call: -
v_call: TRBV19
j_call: TRBJ1-2
cdr3_nt: TGTGCCAGTAGTATACAAGCACCGGGCCGAGTTTTCGGGGGCTACACCTTC
cdr3_aa: CASSIQAPGRVFGGYTF

clone_size: -
d_call: -
v_call: TRBV5-1
j_call: TRBJ2-1
cdr3_nt: TGCGCCAGCAGCTTGGTTCGGAATGAGCAGTTCTTC
cdr3_aa: CASSLVRNEQFF

clone_size: -
d_call: -
v_call: TRBV5-8
j_call: TRBJ2-7
cdr3_nt: TGTGCCAGCATCCCAAGATCCAGACCCAACTACGAGCAGTACTTC
cdr3_aa: CASIPRSRPNYEQYF